This T cell receptor (beta chain) is from a study of T cell changes during pregnancy in multiple sclerosis. The CDR3 contains 16 residues. The germline V gene encodes CDR1 SGHDN and CDR2 FVKESK. The ends were cut back, 3 bases at V and 3 bases at J, with 14 bases in the middle. This clone came up once. Repertoires were generated with immunoSEQ multiplex PCR, while TCRdb's copy carries only in-frame clones and drops some. Seen here are more than 15,000 clones, approximately 81% observed once, and the top ten hold over 15%. The V gene is TRBV14, the J gene TRBJ2-2; possibly TRBD1 for D (5 bases). The sample in question was CD8+ T cells from peripheral blood mononuclear cells, obtained in the third trimester of pregnancy. This sequence was found in a female donor in good health, enrolled as a control in a pregnancy study. Written as DNA, the CDR3 is TGTGCCAGCAGCCATGTACTTGGGGCCTACACCGGGGAGCTGTTTTTT. Translated, it gives CASSHVLGAYTGELFF.